This T cell receptor beta chain was recovered during a study of blood T cell repertoires in COVID-19. The germline V and J ends were trimmed by 7 bases and 8 bases, with 18 bases remaining between them. The CDR3 covers 14 residues. Looked up from germline, CDR1 is SNHLY and CDR2 is FYNNEI. Sequencing used immunoSEQ multiplex PCR; TCRdb keeps in-frame clones, though not all of them. The top ten clones hold around 16% of a sample with 200,000 to 250,000 clones, 90% of them seen once. Participant ages covered roughly 18 to 89 years across about two dozen US areas. Participant-reported clinical history was the basis for cohort assignment.

This chain connects TRBV2 to TRBJ2-1; weak D call: TRBD2 (6 bases). Sequencing input: PBMCs or T cells enriched from blood (not recorded which). The source is a man aged 25-45 years who had been exposed to COVID-19. In nucleotides, the CDR3 is TGTGCCAGCAACCCAGAGGGAGGCGGGTATGAGCAGTTCTTC. Translating gives CASNPEGGGYEQFF.